A single sample is the source of the 7 T cell receptor beta chains below, sequenced in a study of cytomegalovirus exposure and HLA in healthy donors. The primer mix had 60 Vbeta and 13 Jbeta primers. The assay was immunoSEQ multiplex PCR, and TCRdb's table has in-frame clones only and misses some. The sample has around 140,000 clones; approximately 80% are singletons. The sequenced sample consisted of PBMCs. The receptors stem from a woman aged 55-69 years in good health and CMV-seronegative.

The rearrangement uses TRBV11-2 and TRBJ1-3; TRBD1 matches 8 bases. V gave up 5 bases and J gave up 8 bases; unmatched junction bases: 14. Germline CDR1 and CDR2: SGHAT and FQNNGV. The CDR3 has 16 residues. CDR3 bases: TGTGCCAGCAGCCCACGCACAAAACAGGGGGTGTACACCATATATTTT. Its translation: CASSPRTKQGVYTIYF.

This chain connects TRBV6-5 to TRBJ2-1; TRBD1 matches 7 bases. The J segment lost 3 bases and the V segment lost 2 bases, leaving 4 bases of the junction unmatched. The CDR3 totals 15 residues. Germline loops: CDR1 MNHEY, CDR2 SVGAGI. The CDR3: CASSYGDRYYNEQFF. Here the CDR3 DNA reads TGTGCCAGCAGTTACGGGGACAGATACTACAATGAGCAGTTCTTC.

The J gene is TRBJ2-2, the V gene TRBV6-5, with 8 bases matching TRBD2. The CDR3 covers 14 residues. Germline V CDR1 and CDR2: MNHEY, SVGAGI. The V gene end was trimmed by 8 bases and the J gene end by 3 bases; junction bases not matched to a gene: 5. CDR3 sequence (DNA): TGTGCCAGCGGGCGGGAGGTGTACACCGGGGAGCTGTTTTTT. It yields the protein CASGREVYTGELFF.

This CDR3 is CSAGMANNEQFF. CDR3 sequence (DNA): TGCAGCGCCGGGATGGCTAACAATGAGCAGTTCTTC. J is TRBJ2-1 and V is TRBV29-1, with D possibly matching TRBD2 (5 bases). The germline V and J ends were trimmed by 7 bases and 5 bases, with 12 bases remaining between them. In germline, CDR1 is SQVTM, CDR2 ANQGSEA. The length of the CDR3 is 12 residues.

The rearrangement uses TRBV15 and TRBJ2-3; 14 nucleotides match TRBD2. The CDR3 covers 16 residues. In germline, CDR1 is LNHNV, CDR2 YYDKDF (reference sequence). Trimming removed 3 bases from V and 9 bases from J; junction bases left unmatched: 8. CDR3 sequence reads: CATSREGTSGGWTQYF. The DNA of the CDR3 is TGTGCCACCAGCAGGGAAGGGACTAGCGGGGGATGGACGCAGTATTTT.

A few counts support this clone. The gene calls are TRBV2 and TRBJ2-2; D is unclear. Germline assignment: CDR1 SNHLY and CDR2 FYNNEI. Trimming took off 5 bases at V and 7 bases at J, with 8 bases between the two ends. The CDR3 extends over 12 amino acids. The CDR3 nucleotides read TGTGCCAGCAGTTTAGAGGTCGGGGAGCTGTTTTTT. Its translation is CASSLEVGELFF.

This clone has only one observation. J is TRBJ2-1 and V is TRBV7-2; possible D gene TRBD2, 6 bases. CDR1 and CDR2 (germline): SGHTA, FQGNSA. V lost 8 bases to trimming and J lost 4 bases, with 24 bases between them. The CDR3 has 17 amino acids. The CDR3: CASLWGVVGFSYNEQFF. As DNA, the CDR3 is TGTGCCAGCCTCTGGGGGGTAGTGGGGTTTTCTTACAATGAGCAGTTCTTC.